The 6 T cell receptor beta chains reported below all come from one sample, sequenced in a study of blood T cell repertoires in COVID-19. Using immunoSEQ multiplex PCR, the repertoire was profiled, and TCRdb retains in-frame clones only, with some absent. The table has some 66,000 clones, approximately 90% seen once; the top ten hold under 9.5%. Sequencing was done on a sample of peripheral blood. Receptors were obtained from a human donor with active COVID-19. The donor label of this sample is uncertain.

The gene calls are TRBV2 and TRBJ2-3, with 7 bases lining up with TRBD2. The germline gives CDR1 SNHLY, CDR2 FYNNEI. CDR3 length equals 15 residues. Germline trimming cut 3 bases from V and 6 bases from J; bases unmatched to any gene: 9. The DNA for the CDR3 is TGTGCCAGCAGTGAGGGGAGGGGTCGCGGGGATACGCAGTATTTT. It translates to CASSEGRGRGDTQYF.

The chain has TRBV18 and TRBJ2-3; TRBD1 agrees at 11 bases. Per the germline V gene, CDR1 is KGHSH and CDR2 is LQKENI. The CDR3 extends over 15 amino acids. Trimming at V came to 8 bases and at J to 5 bases, leaving 9 bases not matched to a gene. As DNA, the CDR3 is TGTGCCAGCCCGCCGGACAGGGGGCGTATAGATACGCAGTATTTT. Protein sequence: CASPPDRGRIDTQYF.

This clone occurred once. The chain combines TRBV29-1 with TRBJ2-5, with 12 bases that match TRBD2. Germline CDR1 SQVTM, CDR2 ANQGSEA. The CDR3 covers 15 residues. The V segment lost 0 bases and the J segment 5 bases; nucleotides outside the gene matches: 4. This CDR3 reads CSVEDGLAGFETQYF. The CDR3 DNA follows: TGCAGCGTTGAAGATGGACTAGCGGGGTTCGAGACCCAGTACTTC.

The rearrangement joins TRBV19 to TRBJ2-7; TRBD1 aligns across 7 bases. V trimming: 6 bases; J trimming: 6 bases; junction bases outside the gene matches: 11. Germline CDR1 reads LNHDA; CDR2 reads SQIVND (reference sequence). This CDR3 region has 14 residues. The CDR3 loop reads CASSRQGAGGEQYF. DNA of the CDR3: TGTGCCAGTAGCAGACAGGGAGCCGGTGGCGAGCAGTACTTC.

The chain couples TRBV10-3 to TRBJ2-3; possible D gene TRBD2, 6 bases. Germline CDR1 reads ENHRY; CDR2 reads SYGVKD. The V end lost 6 bases, the J end lost 4 bases, and 17 bases lay between the germline ends. This CDR3 has 15 amino acids. The CDR3 here is CAIRKLTGDPDTQYF. CDR3 DNA: TGTGCCATCAGGAAGCTAACGGGAGACCCAGATACGCAGTATTTT.

The V and J genes are TRBV6-2 or TRBV6-3 and TRBJ2-1, with D possibly matching TRBD2 (7 bases). The CDR3 runs 16 residues. The V gene's germline CDR1 is MNHEY and CDR2 SVGEGT. Trimming cost V 3 bases and J 0 bases, with 12 bases left between them. For the CDR3, the DNA is TGTGCCAGCAGTTATCGGGCGGGGGCCTCCTACAATGAGCAGTTCTTC. Translated, it gives CASSYRAGASYNEQFF.